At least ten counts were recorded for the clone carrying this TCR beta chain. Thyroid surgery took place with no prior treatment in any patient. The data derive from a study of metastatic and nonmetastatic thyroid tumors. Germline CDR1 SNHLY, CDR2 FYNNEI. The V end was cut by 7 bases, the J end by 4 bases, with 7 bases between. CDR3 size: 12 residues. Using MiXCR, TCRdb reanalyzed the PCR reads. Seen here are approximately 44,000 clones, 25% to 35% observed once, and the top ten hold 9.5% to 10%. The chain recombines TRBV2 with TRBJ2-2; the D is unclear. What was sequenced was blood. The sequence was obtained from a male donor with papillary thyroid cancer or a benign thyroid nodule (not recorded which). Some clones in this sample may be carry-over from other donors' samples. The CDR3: CASNGGTGELFF. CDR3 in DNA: TGTGCCAGCAACGGTGGCACCGGGGAGCTGTTTTTT.